This is a list of T cell receptor beta chains from one sample in a study of T cell responses to AZD1222 COVID-19 vaccine. Only in-frame clones appear in the TCRdb table, and some are missing; sequencing was by immunoSEQ multiplex PCR. The sample lists fewer than 200,000 clones, 88% occurring once. The sequences come from peripheral blood, collected 28 days after the second AZD1222 dose. These receptors were taken from an adult who received the AZD1222 COVID-19 vaccine. Each CDR3 is given with its conserved first and last residue. Fields, in order: CDR3 length, clone size, J gene, D gene, V gene, CDR3 protein, CDR3 DNA. The D gene is left open where the match is weak. Part of the rows lack a size; the others show once, few, many or a class for expanded clones.

>13|.|TRBJ2-7|TRBD2|TRBV6-2/TRBV6-3
CASSGLASYEQYF
TGTGCCAGCAGTGGACTAGCGAGCTACGAGCAGTACTTC
>13|.|TRBJ2-7|.|TRBV11-2
CASSLGHDYEQYF
TGTGCCAGCAGCTTAGGTCACGATTACGAGCAGTACTTC
>12|once|TRBJ2-2|.|TRBV7-7
CAILRRTGELFF
TGTGCTATCCTTAGGAGGACCGGGGAGCTGTTTTTT
>15|.|TRBJ2-7|TRBD1|TRBV12-5
CASGLDRGSSYEQYF
TGTGCTAGTGGTTTGGACAGGGGGAGCTCCTACGAGCAGTACTTC
>18|.|TRBJ2-2|TRBD1|TRBV3-1/TRBV3-2
CASSQVVRTGTASGELFF
TGTGCCAGCAGCCAAGTGGTCAGAACCGGGACAGCATCCGGGGAGCTGTTTTTT
>13|once|TRBJ2-7|TRBD1|TRBV30
CAWSLGRGLEQYF
TGTGCCTGGAGTCTAGGTAGGGGGCTTGAGCAGTACTTC
>16|.|TRBJ2-3|TRBD1|TRBV7-2
CASSPPGQAKSDTQYF
TGTGCCAGCAGCCCACCGGGACAGGCCAAGTCGGATACGCAGTATTTT
>15|once|TRBJ2-3|TRBD2|TRBV20-1
CSASPLAGVADTQYF
TGCAGTGCTAGTCCCCTAGCGGGAGTGGCAGATACGCAGTATTTT
>13|.|TRBJ2-1|TRBD2|TRBV27
CASRRAGGNEQFF
TGTGCCAGCAGAAGAGCGGGAGGTAATGAGCAGTTCTTC
>13|.|TRBJ2-1|.|TRBV11-3
CASSLSPYNEQFF
TGTGCCAGCAGCTTATCCCCCTACAATGAGCAGTTCTTC
>15|.|TRBJ2-1|.|TRBV6-5
CASSYSPVSYNEQFF
TGTGCCAGCAGTTACTCGCCGGTTTCCTACAATGAGCAGTTCTTC
>14|.|TRBJ2-7|.|TRBV9
CASSEEGLTYEQYF
TGTGCCAGCAGCGAAGAAGGGTTGACCTACGAGCAGTACTTC
>16|.|TRBJ2-7|.|TRBV4-3
CASSQSLGGMYYEQYF
TGCGCCAGCAGCCAATCCTTGGGCGGGATGTACTACGAGCAGTACTTC
>15|.|TRBJ1-2|TRBD1|TRBV7-2
CASSSTGTFVYGYTF
TGTGCCAGCAGCTCGACAGGGACGTTTGTATATGGCTACACCTTC
>15|.|TRBJ1-5|TRBD1|TRBV7-2
CASSPRTGGDQPQHF
TGTGCCAGCAGCCCTCGGACAGGGGGCGATCAGCCCCAGCATTTT
>13|.|TRBJ2-5|.|TRBV27
CASSAWGSETQYF
TGTGCCAGCTCCGCCTGGGGGTCGGAGACCCAGTACTTC
>19|few|TRBJ1-6|.|TRBV6-2/TRBV6-3
CASSHGQPRGGSYNSPLHF
TGTGCCAGCAGTCACGGACAACCCCGCGGTGGCTCCTATAATTCACCCCTCCACTTT
>14|.|TRBJ2-5|.|TRBV5-1
CASSPGLGQETQYF
TGCGCCAGCAGCCCCGGACTGGGGCAAGAGACCCAGTACTTC
>14|once|TRBJ1-5|.|TRBV19
CASSMEQRQKPQHF
TGTGCCAGTAGTATGGAACAGAGGCAGAAGCCCCAGCATTTT
>14|.|TRBJ2-7|TRBD1|TRBV6-5
CASSYSDRGYEQYF
TGTGCCAGCAGTTACTCGGACAGGGGCTACGAGCAGTACTTC
>13|.|TRBJ1-1|.|TRBV12-3/TRBV12-4
CASRDGMNTEAFF
TGTGCCAGCAGGGACGGGATGAACACTGAAGCTTTCTTT
>14|.|TRBJ1-5|.|TRBV28
CASTSGSGNQPQHF
TGTGCCAGCACCAGCGGAAGCGGCAATCAGCCCCAGCATTTT
>13|.|TRBJ1-2|.|TRBV6-5
CASSSRRNYGYTF
TGTGCCAGCAGTTCCCGAAGAAACTATGGCTACACCTTC
>15|.|TRBJ2-7|.|TRBV5-5
CASSFSGTGTYEQYF
TGTGCCAGCAGCTTTAGCGGGACAGGGACCTACGAGCAGTACTTC
>13|.|TRBJ1-1|TRBD1|TRBV28
CASTRTGRTEAFF
TGTGCCAGCACCCGGACAGGGAGGACTGAAGCTTTCTTT
>13|.|TRBJ1-5|.|TRBV11-2
CASSLQGSQPQHF
TGTGCCAGCAGCTTACAGGGGAGTCAGCCCCAGCATTTT
>13|once|TRBJ1-4|TRBD1|TRBV4-2
CASSPGQGEKLFF
TGTGCCAGCAGCCCCGGACAGGGAGAAAAACTGTTTTTT
>16|few|TRBJ1-3|.|TRBV7-8
CASSLAGSTSGNTIYF
TGTGCCAGCAGCTTAGCGGGATCAACCTCTGGAAACACCATATATTTT
>17|few|TRBJ2-7|TRBD1|TRBV18
CASSQLPGTGSSYEQYF
TGTGCCAGCTCACAACTCCCCGGGACAGGGAGTTCCTACGAGCAGTACTTC
>16|once|TRBJ2-6|.|TRBV4-1
CASSQERSSGANVLTF
TGCGCCAGCAGCCAAGAAAGGAGCTCTGGGGCCAACGTCCTGACTTTC
>15|.|TRBJ2-2|TRBD1|TRBV18
CASSLGQPNTGELFF
TGTGCCAGCTCTCTGGGACAGCCAAACACCGGGGAGCTGTTTTTT
>14|.|TRBJ2-3|TRBD1|TRBV27
CASSSTGYTDTQYF
TGTGCCAGCAGTTCGACAGGGTACACAGATACGCAGTATTTT
>15|.|TRBJ2-7|.|TRBV28
CASSPRLGRGSEQYF
TGTGCCAGCAGTCCCCGCTTGGGGAGAGGTAGCGAGCAGTACTTC
>15|.|TRBJ2-5|TRBD2|TRBV6-2/TRBV6-3
CASSSPGLPGETQYF
TGTGCCAGCAGTTCCCCGGGACTACCTGGGGAGACCCAGTACTTC
>13|.|TRBJ1-1|.|TRBV4-2
CASSQDRVAEAFF
TGTGCCAGCAGCCAAGATCGGGTGGCTGAAGCTTTCTTT
>14|few|TRBJ2-7|.|TRBV27
CASIGGIVSYEQYF
TGTGCCAGCATCGGCGGGATAGTCTCCTACGAGCAGTACTTC
>15|.|TRBJ1-1|TRBD1|TRBV27
CASSRRDRVDTEAFF
TGTGCCAGCAGTCGGAGGGACAGGGTAGACACTGAAGCTTTCTTT
>17|few|TRBJ2-3|TRBD2|TRBV9
CASSVTGGGYPTDTQYF
TGTGCCAGCAGCGTAACTGGGGGAGGGTACCCCACAGATACGCAGTATTTT
>14|.|TRBJ2-3|.|TRBV5-1
CASSTQEPTDTQYF
TGCGCCAGCAGCACACAGGAGCCCACAGATACGCAGTATTTT
>14|.|TRBJ1-4|TRBD1|TRBV5-1
CASSFGQGGEKLFF
TGCGCCAGCAGCTTCGGACAGGGAGGGGAAAAACTGTTTTTT
>15|.|TRBJ2-7|.|TRBV7-9
CASSLASQGRYEQYF
TGTGCCAGCAGCTTAGCGTCCCAGGGAAGGTACGAGCAGTACTTC
>16|.|TRBJ2-5|.|TRBV5-4
CASSLGGQLYQETQYF
TGTGCCAGCAGCTTGGGTGGGCAGTTGTACCAAGAGACCCAGTACTTC
>13|.|TRBJ1-1|.|TRBV28
CASSQTPGAVAFF
TGTGCCAGCAGCCAAACCCCGGGGGCGGTAGCTTTCTTT
>15|.|TRBJ1-2|.|TRBV10-3
CAISEPTPGTYGYTF
TGTGCCATCAGTGAGCCAACACCAGGGACCTATGGCTACACCTTC
>11|.|TRBJ2-3|.|TRBV28
CASSLPDTQYF
TGTGCCAGCAGCCTCCCAGATACGCAGTATTTT
>12|once|TRBJ1-2|.|TRBV19
CASTREPGGYTF
TGTGCCAGTACGAGAGAGCCTGGAGGCTACACCTTC
>17|.|TRBJ2-1|.|TRBV9
CASSVTGSTLSYNEQFF
TGTGCCAGCAGCGTAACCGGGAGCACCCTCTCCTACAATGAGCAGTTCTTC